Following are 25 T cell receptor beta chains from one sample sequenced in a study of blood T cells in healthy people across ages. For the second PCR, which ran for roughly 6 to 12 cycles, a sample-barcoded 5' primer and a J-beta primer mix were used. MiXCR, run by TCRdb on the 5' RACE reads, gives a single entry per CDR3 protein. The table includes about 1.1 million distinct CDR3 sequences, about two fifths detected once. Source material: blood. Receptors originate from a man aged 18 to 30 in good health.

This CDR3 is CASSPAQEEIYTF. The DNA for the CDR3 is TGTGCCAGCTCACCAGCACAGGAGGAAATCTACACCTTC. J is TRBJ1-2 and V is TRBV18; the D gene is possibly TRBD1 (5 bases). Trimming cost V 2 bases and J 10 bases, with 14 bases left between them. In germline, CDR1 is KGHSH, CDR2 LQKENI. There are 13 residues in the CDR3.

The chain links TRBV4-3 to TRBJ2-5; 7 nucleotides line up with TRBD1. The ends lost 0 bases at V and 11 bases at J; junction bases unmatched: 15. The CDR3 totals 16 residues. Germline values: CDR1 LGHNA, CDR2 YSLEER. CDR3 loop: CASSQEGQQNYNEQYF. Written as DNA, the CDR3 is TGCGCCAGCAGCCAAGAGGGACAGCAAAACTACAATGAGCAGTACTTC.

The chain employs TRBV4-3 and TRBJ1-1, with no clear D. With 0 bases removed from V and 11 bases from J, the gap between germline ends came to 16 bases. The CDR3 has 14 amino acids. CDR1 LGHNA and CDR2 YSLEER come from the germline V gene. The CDR3 DNA sequence: TGCGCCAGCAGCCAAGACGGCTTTGGCTTTCGGGCTTTCTTT. The encoded protein is CASSQDGFGFRAFF.

The V call is TRBV6-2 or TRBV6-3, the J call TRBJ1-1; D might be TRBD1 (5 bases). Germline V gene lookup returns CDR1 MNHEY and CDR2 SVGEGT. V was cut by 4 bases and J by 1 base, with 13 bases left in between. CDR3 length: 15 residues. This CDR3 reads CASSSLLGTNTEAFF. CDR3 DNA sequence: TGTGCCAGCAGTTCCCTCTTAGGGACGAACACTGAAGCTTTCTTT.

The rearrangement uses TRBV4-3 and TRBJ1-6; 7 bases are shared with TRBD1. The V gene end was trimmed by 0 bases and the J gene end by 7 bases; junction bases not matched to a gene: 6. This CDR3 comprises 16 residues. Looked up from germline, CDR1 is LGHNA and CDR2 is YSLEER. The CDR3 sequence is CASSQEIGTDNSPLHF. The CDR3 DNA reads as TGCGCCAGCAGCCAAGAAATCGGGACAGACAATTCACCCCTCCACTTT.

CDR3 loop: CASSPPFGGHNEQFF. The CDR3 DNA is TGTGCCAGCTCACCACCATTCGGAGGACACAATGAGCAGTTCTTC. J is TRBJ2-1 and V is TRBV18; maybe TRBD2 (5 bases). CDR1 and CDR2 (germline): KGHSH, LQKENI. Trimming cost V 0 bases and J 5 bases, with 11 bases left between them. The CDR3 totals 15 residues.

This clonotype was found a few times. J is TRBJ1-3 and V is TRBV12-3 or TRBV12-4; D ambiguous. This CDR3 comprises 16 residues. V lost 8 bases and J lost 4, with 21 bases in between. This CDR3 is CASAVVPPSTGNTIYF. The CDR3 DNA sequence: TGTGCCAGCGCCGTTGTCCCGCCCTCTACCGGAAACACCATATATTTT.

The chain employs TRBV20-1 and TRBJ2-1; no firm D call. Germline assignment: CDR1 DFQATT and CDR2 SNEGSKA (reference sequence). V was trimmed by 5 bases and J by 7 bases, leaving 18 bases between them. CDR3 length equals 14 residues. CDR3 protein: CSAPLELGFNEQFF. CDR3 nucleotides: TGCAGTGCTCCTCTAGAGTTGGGTTTTAATGAGCAGTTCTTC.

J is TRBJ1-3 and V is TRBV12-3 or TRBV12-4; D is unclear. The length of the CDR3 is 14 residues. Trimming left V 7 bases short and J 0 bases short, with 10 bases between. CDR3 protein: CASNGGSSGNTIYF. CDR3 nucleotides: TGTGCCAGCAACGGCGGGAGCTCTGGAAACACCATATATTTT.

This clonotype has more than one count but fewer than ten. V and J are TRBV9 and TRBJ1-5; 7 bases align to TRBD1. V dropped 5 bases and J dropped 4; count of bases not matched to a gene: 6. Germline assignment: CDR1 SGDLS and CDR2 YYNGEE. This CDR3 is built from 14 residues. CDR3 nucleotides: TGTGCCAGCAGTCCGGGACAGTTTAATCAGCCCCAGCATTTT. This sequence encodes CASSPGQFNQPQHF. Full variable domain (outside the CDR3, taken from reference TRBV9 and TRBJ1-5): DSGVTQTPKHLITATGQRVTLRCSPRSGDLSVYWYQQSLDQGLQFLIQYYNGEERAKGNILERFSAQQFPDLHSELNLSSLELGDSALYFCASSPGQFNQPQHFGDGTRLSIL.

The chain has TRBV30 and TRBJ2-7, with D unclear. Gene TRBJ2-5 matches the end of the DNA better, so the J call may be wrong. This CDR3 is 13 amino acids long. Germline CDR1 is GTSNPN and CDR2 is SVGIG (reference sequence). In nucleotides, the CDR3 is TGTGCCTGGGAACGGGCAGCAAGAGAGACCCAGTACTTC. Residues: CAWERAARETQYF.

This chain joins TRBV10-3 and TRBJ2-3, with a tentative D call TRBD2 (5 bases). CDR3 length equals 14 residues. CDR1 ENHRY and CDR2 SYGVKD come from the germline V gene. The V end was cut by 5 bases, the J end by 4 bases, with 13 bases between. DNA for the CDR3: TGTGCCATCAGTCAGGAGGAGAGCGCAGATACGCAGTATTTT. As protein: CAISQEESADTQYF.

The chain recombines TRBV12-3 or TRBV12-4 with TRBJ2-5; D uncertain. The CDR3 length is 16 residues. Trimming pared 0 bases from V and 5 bases from J, leaving 16 bases between. For the CDR3, the DNA is TGTGCCAGCAGTTTAGCGGGTTCGTCTACAAGGGAGACCCAGTACTTC. The encoded protein is CASSLAGSSTRETQYF.

This clonotype turned up a few times. This rearrangement joins TRBV20-1 to TRBJ1-1; TRBD1 is a possible D gene (5 bases). Germline assignment: CDR1 DFQATT and CDR2 SNEGSKA (reference sequence). The CDR3 sequence is 14 residues long. V was pared by 4 bases and J by 1 base, with 13 bases between. The CDR3 spells CSATRGGSNTEAFF. The CDR3 DNA is TGCAGTGCTACTCGGGGGGGATCGAACACTGAAGCTTTCTTT.

The J gene is TRBJ2-5, the V gene TRBV6-6; 10 bases agree with TRBD1. J was trimmed by 1 base and V by 2 bases; bases with no gene match: 7. There are 17 residues in the CDR3. Germline V CDR1 and CDR2: MNHNY, SVGAGI (reference sequence). The CDR3 coding sequence is TGTGCCAGCAGTTACGCCCGGGACAGGGGATTCCAAGAGACCCAGTACTTC. Encoded protein: CASSYARDRGFQETQYF.

In its sample, this clonotype was seen a few times. The gene calls are TRBV20-1 and TRBJ1-1; 12 bases match TRBD1. The CDR3 runs to 17 residues. Germline-derived CDR1 and CDR2 are DFQATT and SNEGSKA (reference sequence). V gave up 2 bases and J gave up 0 bases; unmatched junction bases: 7. The CDR3 is CSARTRDRGLMNTEAFF. The CDR3, as DNA: TGCAGTGCTAGAACCCGGGACAGGGGGCTCATGAACACTGAAGCTTTCTTT.

The chain joins TRBV7-2 to TRBJ2-5; 8 bases are a match to TRBD1. The DNA end lines up better with TRBJ2-7; the J call may be wrong. CDR1 is SGHTA, CDR2 FQGNSA, per germline. The CDR3 runs to 15 residues. CDR3 loop: CASSLRSGGEYEQYF. The CDR3 region has the DNA TGTGCCAGCAGCTTAAGGTCAGGGGGCGAGTACGAGCAGTACTTC.

The chain combines TRBV7-2 with TRBJ2-4; the D is unclear. The V end was cut by 1 base, the J end by 13 bases, with 11 bases between. CDR3 length: 12 amino acids. Germline loops: CDR1 SGHTA, CDR2 FQGNSA. DNA of the CDR3: TGTGCCAGCAGCTTAGGACAAGAGGAGCAGTACTTC. Its protein product is CASSLGQEEQYF. Full variable domain (remainder filled in from reference TRBV7-2 and TRBJ2-4): GAGVSQSPSNKVTEKGKDVELRCDPISGHTALYWYRQSLGQGLEFLIYFQGNSAPDKSGLPSDRFSAERTGGSVSTLTIQRTQQEDSAVYLCASSLGQEEQYFGAGTRLSVL.

This clonotype was counted only a few times. V and J are TRBV6-5 and TRBJ2-7; TRBD2 agrees at 7 bases. CDR3 length: 12 amino acids. V gave up 7 bases and J gave up 7 bases; unmatched junction bases: 7. CDR1 is MNHEY, CDR2 SVGAGI, per germline. DNA of the CDR3: TGTGCCAGCACCCACGGGGGGATTGAGCAGTACTTC. It codes for CASTHGGIEQYF.

This clonotype has more than one count but fewer than ten. CDR3 DNA: TGTGCCAGCAGTCCCCTGCGGGGGGGGGTAGATACGCAGTATTTT. This sequence encodes CASSPLRGGVDTQYF. This chain links TRBV6-6 with TRBJ2-3, with 9 bases that match TRBD2. With V trimmed by 5 bases and J by 5 bases, 8 bases remained unmatched. CDR1 is MNHNY, CDR2 SVGAGI, per germline (reference sequence). The CDR3 runs to 15 residues.

The V gene is TRBV28, the J gene TRBJ2-3, with 8 bases matching TRBD1. This CDR3 spans 16 amino acids. Germline trimming cut 4 bases from V and 6 bases from J; bases unmatched to any gene: 12. From germline, CDR1 is MDHEN and CDR2 SYDVKM. The CDR3 DNA follows: TGTGCCAGCAGTTCTAATCCGGACAGGGATAAGGATACGCAGTATTTT. It specifies CASSSNPDRDKDTQYF.

The CDR3 region has the DNA TGTGCCAGCAGCAAAGGCCGGGGGGCGGCCAAAAACATTCAGTACTTC. Translated, it gives CASSKGRGAAKNIQYF. The chain links TRBV21-1 to TRBJ2-4; the table's D call TRBD1 went unverified against the DNA. TRBV21-1 is recorded as a pseudogene. The CDR3 extends over 16 amino acids.

This chain links TRBV20-1 with TRBJ2-7; tentatively, D is TRBD2 (6 bases). Deletions cut 6 bases from V and 3 bases from J, with 12 bases between. The CDR3 runs 12 residues. Germline values: CDR1 DFQATT, CDR2 SNEGSKA (reference sequence). CDR3 bases: TGCAGTGCCCTCCGGAGGGGCTACGAGCAGTACTTC. Residues: CSALRRGYEQYF.

This clonotype was counted ten times or more. The CDR3 spells CASSESRWNTEAFF. The CDR3 bases are TGTGCCAGCAGTGAAAGTAGGTGGAACACTGAAGCTTTCTTT. This chain links TRBV2 with TRBJ1-1; D remains unclear. CDR1 and CDR2 (germline): SNHLY, FYNNEI. Trimming left V 2 bases short and J 1 base short, with 8 bases between. The CDR3 consists of 14 residues.

This clonotype was counted only a few times. The rearrangement uses TRBV4-3 and TRBJ1-2; possibly TRBD1 for D (6 bases). The V end lost 2 bases, the J end lost 6 bases, and 16 bases lay between the germline ends. CDR1 is LGHNA, CDR2 YSLEER, per germline. CDR3 size: 15 residues. CDR3 bases: TGCGCCAGCAGCCAACTCCCAGGGGAGGTCAATGGCTACACCTTC. Residues: CASSQLPGEVNGYTF.